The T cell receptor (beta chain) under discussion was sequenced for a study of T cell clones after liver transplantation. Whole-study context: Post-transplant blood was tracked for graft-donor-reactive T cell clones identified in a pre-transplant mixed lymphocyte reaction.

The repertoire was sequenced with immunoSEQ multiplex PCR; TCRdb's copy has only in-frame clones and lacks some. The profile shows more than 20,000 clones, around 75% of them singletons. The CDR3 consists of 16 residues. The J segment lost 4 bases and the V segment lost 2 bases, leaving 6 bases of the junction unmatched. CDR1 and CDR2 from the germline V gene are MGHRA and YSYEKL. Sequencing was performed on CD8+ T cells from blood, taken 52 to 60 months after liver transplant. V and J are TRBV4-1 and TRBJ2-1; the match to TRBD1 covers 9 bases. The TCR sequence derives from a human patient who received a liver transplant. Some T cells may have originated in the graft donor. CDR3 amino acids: CASSQIAGQGYNEQFF. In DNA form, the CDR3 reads TGCGCCAGCAGCCAAATAGCCGGACAGGGGTACAATGAGCAGTTCTTC.